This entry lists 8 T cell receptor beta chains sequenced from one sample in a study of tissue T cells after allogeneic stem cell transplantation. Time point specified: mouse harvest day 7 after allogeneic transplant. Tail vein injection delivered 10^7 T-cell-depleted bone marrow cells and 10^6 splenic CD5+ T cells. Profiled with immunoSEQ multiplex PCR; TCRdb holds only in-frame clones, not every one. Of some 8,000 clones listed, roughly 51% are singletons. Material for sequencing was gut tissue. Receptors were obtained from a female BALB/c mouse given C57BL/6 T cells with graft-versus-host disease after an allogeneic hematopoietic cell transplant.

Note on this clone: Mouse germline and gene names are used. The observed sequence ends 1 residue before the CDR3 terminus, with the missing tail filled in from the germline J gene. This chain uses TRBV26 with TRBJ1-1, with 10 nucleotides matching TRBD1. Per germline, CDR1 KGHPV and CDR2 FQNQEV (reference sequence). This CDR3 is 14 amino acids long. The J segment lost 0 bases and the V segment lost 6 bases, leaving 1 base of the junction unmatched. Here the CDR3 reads CASSGQGANTEVFF. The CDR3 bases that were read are TGTGCCAGCAGCGGACAGGGGGCAAACACAGAAGTCTTC.

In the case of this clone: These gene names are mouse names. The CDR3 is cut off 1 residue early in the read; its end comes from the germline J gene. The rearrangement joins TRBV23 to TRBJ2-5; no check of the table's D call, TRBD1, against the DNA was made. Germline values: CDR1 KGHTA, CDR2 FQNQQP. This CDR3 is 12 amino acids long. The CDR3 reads CSSSQSTGTQYF. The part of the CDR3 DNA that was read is TGCTCCAGCAGTCAATCGACAGGCACCCAGTAC.

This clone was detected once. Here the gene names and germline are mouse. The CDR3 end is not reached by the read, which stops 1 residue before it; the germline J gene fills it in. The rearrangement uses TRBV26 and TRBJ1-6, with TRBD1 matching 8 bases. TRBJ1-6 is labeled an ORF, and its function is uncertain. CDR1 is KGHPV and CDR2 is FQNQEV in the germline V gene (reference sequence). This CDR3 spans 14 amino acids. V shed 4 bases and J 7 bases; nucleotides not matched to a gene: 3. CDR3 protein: CASSRTGRNSPLYF. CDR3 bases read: TGTGCCAGCAGTCGGACAGGGAGGAATTCGCCCCTCTAC.

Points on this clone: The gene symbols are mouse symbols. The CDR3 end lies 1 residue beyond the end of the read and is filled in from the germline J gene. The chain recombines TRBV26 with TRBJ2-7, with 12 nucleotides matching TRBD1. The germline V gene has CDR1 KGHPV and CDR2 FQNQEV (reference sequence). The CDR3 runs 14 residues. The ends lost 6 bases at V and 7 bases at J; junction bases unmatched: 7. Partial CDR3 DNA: TGTGCCAGCAGCCGAGGGACAGGGGGCTGGGAACAGTAC. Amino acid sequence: CASSRGTGGWEQY. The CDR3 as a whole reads CASSRGTGGWEQYF.

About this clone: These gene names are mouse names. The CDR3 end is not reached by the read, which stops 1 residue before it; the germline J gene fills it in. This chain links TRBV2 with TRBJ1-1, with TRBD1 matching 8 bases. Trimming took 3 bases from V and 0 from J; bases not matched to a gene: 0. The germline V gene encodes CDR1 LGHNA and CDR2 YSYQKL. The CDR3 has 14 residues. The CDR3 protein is CASSQGQANTEVFF. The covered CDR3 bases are TGTGCCAGCAGCCAGGGACAGGCAAACACAGAAGTCTTC.

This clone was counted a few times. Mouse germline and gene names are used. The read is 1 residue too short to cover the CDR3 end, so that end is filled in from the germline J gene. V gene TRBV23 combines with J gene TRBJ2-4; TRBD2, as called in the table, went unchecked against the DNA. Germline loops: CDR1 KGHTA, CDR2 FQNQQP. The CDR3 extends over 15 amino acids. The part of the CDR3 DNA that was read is TGCTCCAGCAGTCCGACTGGGGGGGCGTGGAACACCTTGTAC. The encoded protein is CSSSPTGGAWNTLY. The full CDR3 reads CSSSPTGGAWNTLYF.

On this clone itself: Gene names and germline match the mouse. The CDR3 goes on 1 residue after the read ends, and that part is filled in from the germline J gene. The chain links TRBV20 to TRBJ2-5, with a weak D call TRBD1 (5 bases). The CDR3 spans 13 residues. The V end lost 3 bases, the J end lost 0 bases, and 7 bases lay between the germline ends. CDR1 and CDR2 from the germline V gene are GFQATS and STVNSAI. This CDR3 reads CGARDRNQDTQYF. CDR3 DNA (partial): TGTGGTGCTAGAGACAGAAACCAAGACACCCAGTAC.

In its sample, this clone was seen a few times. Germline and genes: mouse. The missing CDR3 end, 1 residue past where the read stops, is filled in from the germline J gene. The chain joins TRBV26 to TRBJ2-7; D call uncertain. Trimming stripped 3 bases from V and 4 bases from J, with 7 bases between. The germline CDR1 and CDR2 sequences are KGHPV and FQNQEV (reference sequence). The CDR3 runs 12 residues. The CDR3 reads CASSLPQYEQYF. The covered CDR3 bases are TGTGCCAGCAGTCTCCCTCAGTATGAACAGTAC.